Shown below are 23 T cell receptor beta chains from a single sample sequenced in a study of blood T cells in healthy people across ages. Through a sample-barcoded 5' primer and a J-beta primer mix, a second PCR was run for roughly 6 to 12 cycles. Each CDR3 protein gets one entry after TCRdb re-called the 5' RACE reads with MiXCR. This sample yields around 800,000 distinct CDR3 sequences, of which 53% are seen a single time; roughly two fifths belongs to the top ten. Sequenced sample: blood. The receptors come from an elderly man in good health.

V is TRBV7-3 and J is TRBJ2-1, with 10 positions matching TRBD1. The CDR3 runs to 19 residues. Germline V gives CDR1 SGHTA, CDR2 FQGTGA. With 0 bases clipped from V and 9 bases from J, the junction kept 17 bases outside the gene matches. CDR3 protein: CASSLTPVFGTGARSEQFF. CDR3 nucleotides: TGTGCCAGCAGCTTAACCCCTGTCTTTGGGACAGGGGCTCGGAGTGAGCAGTTCTTC.

Only a few counts were recorded for this clonotype. The rearrangement joins TRBV6-4 to TRBJ2-1; TRBD2 matches 10 bases. V was pared by 6 bases and J by 10 bases, with 12 bases of the junction left unmatched. This CDR3 comprises 15 residues. Germline V gene lookup returns CDR1 MRHNA and CDR2 SNTAGT. The CDR3, as DNA: TGTGCCAGCAGAGCCCAGGCTAGCGGGAGTTGGGAGCAGTTCTTC. Translated: CASRAQASGSWEQFF.

The chain combines TRBV5-1 with TRBJ2-7; D unresolved. The J call may be faulty, since TRBJ2-5 better matches the DNA end. The CDR3 has 14 residues. The V gene's germline CDR1 is SGHRS and CDR2 YFSETQ. Written as DNA, the CDR3 is TGCGCCAGCAGCTTGGTAGCTACCCAAGAGACCCAGTACTTC. Its translation is CASSLVATQETQYF.

The genes are TRBV7-9 and TRBJ2-1; 14 nucleotides align to TRBD2. This CDR3 has 15 residues. The germline V gene encodes CDR1 SEHNR and CDR2 FQNEAQ (reference sequence). Unmatched junction bases numbered 7, after V lost 6 bases and J lost 9 bases. In DNA, the CDR3 is TGTGCCAGCAGTAGGACTAGCGGGGGGAACAGTGAGCAGTTCTTC. This translates into CASSRTSGGNSEQFF.

This clonotype was recorded a few times. The gene calls are TRBV10-3 and TRBJ2-7; TRBD2 aligns across 7 bases. The germline gives CDR1 ENHRY, CDR2 SYGVKD. With V trimmed by 5 bases and J by 3 bases, 7 bases remained unmatched. The CDR3 is made up of 14 amino acids. CDR3 in amino acids: CAISPGTNIYEQYF. In DNA, the CDR3 is TGTGCCATCAGTCCCGGGACTAACATCTACGAGCAGTACTTC.

This clonotype has more than one count but fewer than ten. The V and J genes are TRBV7-2 and TRBJ2-5, with 11 bases lining up with TRBD2. The V gene's germline CDR1 is SGHTA and CDR2 FQGNSA. The V and J ends lost 5 bases and 5 bases, in that order; junction bases with no gene match: 10. The CDR3 is 16 amino acids. The CDR3 spells CASSTRLAGSAETQYF. DNA for the CDR3: TGTGCCAGCAGCACCCGACTAGCGGGATCGGCGGAGACCCAGTACTTC.

This clonotype was recorded at least ten times. V gene TRBV2 combines with J gene TRBJ2-1; TRBD2 is a possible D gene (6 bases). The CDR3 extends over 15 amino acids. Deletions cut 7 bases from V and 4 bases from J, with 17 bases between. Germline CDR1 and CDR2: SNHLY and FYNNEI. CDR3: CASTPWAEGYNEQFF. CDR3 DNA: TGTGCCAGCACCCCTTGGGCGGAGGGGTACAATGAGCAGTTCTTC. The full variable domain, in which reference TRBV2 and TRBJ2-1 provide the parts outside the CDR3, is EPEVTQTPSHQVTQMGQEVILRCVPISNHLYFYWYRQILGQKVEFLVSFYNNEISEKSEIFDDQFSVERPDGSNFTLKIRSTKLEDSAMYFCASTPWAEGYNEQFFGPGTRLTVL.

This chain joins TRBV24-1 and TRBJ2-3, with D unclear. This CDR3 is 12 amino acids long. The V end was cut by 6 bases, the J end by 14 bases, with 17 bases between. Per the germline V gene, CDR1 is KGHDR and CDR2 is SFDVKD. The CDR3 sequence is CATSTLGGYAYF. CDR3 nucleotide sequence: TGTGCCACCAGTACCCTCGGCGGATACGCGTATTTT.

The CDR3 spells CASSGGHYGYTF. The CDR3 nucleotides read TGTGCCAGCAGTGGGGGCCACTATGGCTACACCTTC. The chain employs TRBV28 and TRBJ1-2, with D possibly matching TRBD1 (6 bases). The CDR3 has 12 residues. V was shortened by 5 bases and J by 3 bases, with 7 bases between the two germline ends. Germline CDR1 is MDHEN and CDR2 is SYDVKM.

In its sample, this clonotype was seen a few times. The germline gene is not matched at one end of the junction; a read error may be the cause. The CDR3 coding sequence is TGTGCCAGCAGCGAAGAGGCCCAGCGGGAGGCCCACGAGCAGTACTTC. This encodes CASSEEAQREAHEQYF. This chain uses TRBV4-2 with TRBJ2-7; 9 bases fit TRBD2. Germline CDR1 and CDR2: LGHNA and YNFKEQ. There are 16 residues in the CDR3.

This clonotype showed up just a few times. The chain couples TRBV11-2 to TRBJ1-1; 9 bases align to TRBD1. From germline, CDR1 is SGHAT and CDR2 FQNNGV. Trimming cost V 2 bases and J 5 bases; bases outside gene matches: 9. CDR3 length: 16 residues. CDR3 amino acids: CASSLSVQGAMTEAFF. The CDR3, as DNA: TGTGCCAGCAGCTTAAGTGTACAGGGGGCGATGACTGAAGCTTTCTTT.

The gene calls are TRBV21-1 and TRBJ2-7; TRBD1 was called by the table and not checked on the DNA. TRBV21-1 is marked as a pseudogene. This CDR3 is 19 amino acids long. This chain's CDR3 is CASSKEDRGRLAGSYEQYF. The CDR3 bases are TGTGCCAGCAGCAAAGAGGACAGGGGGCGACTAGCGGGGTCCTACGAGCAGTACTTC.

V and J are TRBV20-1 and TRBJ2-3, with TRBD2 matching over 8 bases. The CDR3 extends over 15 amino acids. V gave up 6 bases and J gave up 6 bases; unmatched junction bases: 14. Germline CDR1 DFQATT, CDR2 SNEGSKA (reference sequence). The CDR3, as DNA: TGCAGTGCCCCGGACCAGCGGGAGCCGCCCGATACGCAGTATTTT. Amino acids: CSAPDQREPPDTQYF.

In this sample, this clonotype turned up a few times. The V gene is TRBV21-1, the J gene TRBJ2-7; the D call in the table, TRBD2, was not verified against the DNA. TRBV21-1 has pseudogene status. This CDR3 is built from 18 residues. The CDR3 protein is CASSKGGTSGPSSYEQYF. The CDR3 region has the DNA TGTGCCAGCAGCAAAGGCGGGACTAGCGGACCCAGCTCCTACGAGCAGTACTTC.

The chain combines TRBV6-6 with TRBJ2-3, with a weak D call TRBD2 (6 bases). Germline values: CDR1 MNHNY, CDR2 SVGAGI (reference sequence). V dropped 5 bases and J dropped 9 bases, with 12 bases sitting between them. The CDR3 length is 12 residues. The CDR3 bases are TGTGCCAGCAGTAACCTGGCGGGGACGCAGTATTTT. Translation: CASSNLAGTQYF.

J is TRBJ2-2 and V is TRBV29-1, with D possibly being TRBD1 (6 bases). Deletions cut 7 bases from V and 6 bases from J, with 9 bases between. CDR3 length: 11 residues. Germline CDR1 SQVTM, CDR2 ANQGSEA. Here the CDR3 reads CSAGQPGELFF. The CDR3 DNA follows: TGCAGCGCAGGACAGCCCGGGGAGCTGTTTTTT.

In its sample, this clonotype was seen once. This chain joins TRBV27 and TRBJ2-3; D ambiguous. The CDR3 consists of 15 residues. The germline V gene encodes CDR1 MNHEY and CDR2 SMNVEV (reference sequence). Trimming stripped 4 bases from V and 14 bases from J, with 25 bases between. CDR3 sequence (DNA): TGTGCCAGCAGTTCCCGGCAGGCAACCCACAGAGACGCGTATTTT. It encodes CASSSRQATHRDAYF.

This clonotype showed up just a few times. The V call is TRBV12-3 or TRBV12-4, the J call TRBJ1-5, with D possibly matching TRBD1 (6 bases). V was clipped by 10 bases and J by 7 bases, with 20 bases between them. The CDR3 consists of 14 residues. CDR3 region: CATDRGGASQPQHF. The CDR3 DNA reads TGTGCCACCGATAGAGGGGGAGCAAGCCAGCCCCAGCATTTT.

The chain couples TRBV15 to TRBJ1-2, with TRBD1 as a possible D gene (5 bases). This CDR3 is built from 18 residues. The ends were cut back, 0 bases at V and 3 bases at J, with 20 bases in the middle. Germline CDR1 is LNHNV and CDR2 is YYDKDF (reference sequence). CDR3 loop: CATSRDQPGTGNHYGYTF. The CDR3 DNA is TGTGCCACCAGCAGAGACCAACCCGGGACTGGAAACCACTATGGCTACACCTTC. Complete variable domain (other parts from reference TRBV15 and TRBJ1-2): DAMVIQNPRYQVTQFGKPVTLSCSQTLNHNVMYWYQQKSSQAPKLLFHYYDKDFNNEADTPDNFQSRRPNTSFCFLDIRSPGLGDTAMYLCATSRDQPGTGNHYGYTFGSGTRLTVV.

This CDR3 reads CASTIEGYGYTF. The CDR3 nucleotides read TGTGCCAGCACCATTGAGGGTTATGGCTACACCTTC. J is TRBJ1-2 and V is TRBV7-9; D is uncertain. CDR3 length: 12 residues. V lost 7 bases and J lost 5, with 11 bases in between. Germline V gene sequence: CDR1 SEHNR, CDR2 FQNEAQ (reference sequence). Complete variable domain (other parts from reference TRBV7-9 and TRBJ1-2): DTGVSQNPRHKITKRGQNVTFRCDPISEHNRLYWYRQTLGQGPEFLTYFQNEAQLEKSRLLSDRFSAERPKGSFSTLEIQRTEQGDSAMYLCASTIEGYGYTFGSGTRLTVV.

The chain carries TRBV20-1 and TRBJ2-6; D perhaps matches TRBD1 (5 bases). The CDR3 runs to 16 residues. Germline V gene lookup returns CDR1 DFQATT and CDR2 SNEGSKA (reference sequence). Trimming removed 7 bases at V and 2 bases at J, with 18 bases between. CDR3 sequence: CSVLAPQGPGANVLTF. The DNA for the CDR3 is TGCAGTGTCCTCGCCCCGCAGGGTCCTGGGGCCAACGTCCTGACTTTC.

The genes are TRBV18 and TRBJ2-7; the match to TRBD1 covers 8 bases. The DNA end is a closer match to TRBJ2-5, so the J assignment may be wrong. The CDR3 length is 14 residues. Germline values: CDR1 KGHSH, CDR2 LQKENI. The chain's CDR3 is CASSPRQGPETQYF. Here the CDR3 DNA reads TGTGCCAGCTCACCTCGACAGGGGCCAGAGACCCAGTACTTC.

The V and J genes are TRBV6-1 and TRBJ1-6, with D hard to call. The ends were cut back, 5 bases at V and 7 bases at J, with 15 bases in the middle. The CDR3 is made up of 15 amino acids. CDR1 is MNHNS, CDR2 SASEGT, per germline. In DNA, the CDR3 is TGTGCCAGCAGTAGATCCCGGGCCGAAAATTCACCCCTCCACTTT. Protein sequence: CASSRSRAENSPLHF.